This TCR beta chain was observed in a study of control samples from healthy donors and cancer patients. This CDR3 has 16 residues. The V end lost 3 bases, the J end lost 3 bases, and 17 bases lay between the germline ends. In germline, CDR1 is MNHEY, CDR2 SMNVEV (reference sequence). Measured with immunoSEQ multiplex PCR; TCRdb has only the in-frame clones, and not every one. The sample shows 130,000 or so clones, about 90% of them seen only once. The rearrangement links TRBV27 to TRBJ1-1; D perhaps matches TRBD1 (6 bases). The specimen was PBMCs. The sequence was collected from a man aged 50-60 years with head and neck cancer. In DNA form, the CDR3 reads TGTGCCAGCAGTTTTTCCCTCGGGGGCGCAGACACTGAAGCTTTCTTT. Its protein product is CASSFSLGGADTEAFF.